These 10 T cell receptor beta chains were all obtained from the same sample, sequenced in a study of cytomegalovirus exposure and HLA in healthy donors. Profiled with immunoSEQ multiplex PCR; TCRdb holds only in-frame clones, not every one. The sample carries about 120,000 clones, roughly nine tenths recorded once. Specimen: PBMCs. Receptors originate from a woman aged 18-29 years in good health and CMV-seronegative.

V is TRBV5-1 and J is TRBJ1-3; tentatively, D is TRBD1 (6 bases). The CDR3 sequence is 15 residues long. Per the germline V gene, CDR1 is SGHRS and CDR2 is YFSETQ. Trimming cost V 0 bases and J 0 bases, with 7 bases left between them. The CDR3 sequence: CASSLGQASGNTIYF. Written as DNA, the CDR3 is TGCGCCAGCAGCTTGGGACAGGCCTCTGGAAACACCATATATTTT.

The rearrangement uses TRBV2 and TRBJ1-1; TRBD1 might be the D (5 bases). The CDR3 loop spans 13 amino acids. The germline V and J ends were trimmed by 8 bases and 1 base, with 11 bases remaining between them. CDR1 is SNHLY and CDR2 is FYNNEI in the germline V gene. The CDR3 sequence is CASGAESNTEAFF. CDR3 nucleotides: TGTGCCAGCGGGGCAGAGTCGAACACTGAAGCTTTCTTT.

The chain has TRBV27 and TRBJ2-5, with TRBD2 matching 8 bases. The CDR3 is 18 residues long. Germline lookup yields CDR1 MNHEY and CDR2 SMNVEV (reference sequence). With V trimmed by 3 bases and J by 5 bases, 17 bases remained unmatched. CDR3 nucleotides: TGTGCCAGCAGTTTTTGGCGCCGGGGGGGTTTGGGGACTGAGACCCAGTACTTC. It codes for CASSFWRRGGLGTETQYF.

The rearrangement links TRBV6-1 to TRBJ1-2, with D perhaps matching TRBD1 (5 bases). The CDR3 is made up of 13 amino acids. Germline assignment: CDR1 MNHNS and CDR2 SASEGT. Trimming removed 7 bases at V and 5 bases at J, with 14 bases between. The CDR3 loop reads CASIQGMGYGYTF. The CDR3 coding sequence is TGTGCCAGCATCCAGGGCATGGGGTATGGCTACACCTTC.

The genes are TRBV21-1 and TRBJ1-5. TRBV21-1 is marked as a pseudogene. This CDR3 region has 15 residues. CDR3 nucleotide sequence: TGTGCCAGCAGCAAAACAAAGTCGGGATACCGGCCCCAGCATTTT. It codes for CASSKTKSGYRPQHF.

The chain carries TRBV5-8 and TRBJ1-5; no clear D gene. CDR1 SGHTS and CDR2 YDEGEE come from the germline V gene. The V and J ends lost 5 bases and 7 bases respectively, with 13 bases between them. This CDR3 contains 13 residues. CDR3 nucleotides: TGTGCCAGCAGACCCCCGGGATTGCAGCCCCAGCATTTT. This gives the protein CASRPPGLQPQHF.

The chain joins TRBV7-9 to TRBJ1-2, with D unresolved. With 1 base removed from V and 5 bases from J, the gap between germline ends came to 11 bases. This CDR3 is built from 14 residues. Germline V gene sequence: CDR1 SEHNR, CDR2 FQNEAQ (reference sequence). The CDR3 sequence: CASSLVREIYGYTF. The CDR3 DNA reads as TGTGCCAGCAGCTTAGTTCGGGAGATTTATGGCTACACCTTC. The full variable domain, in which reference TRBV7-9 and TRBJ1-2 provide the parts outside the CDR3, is DTGVSQNPRHKITKRGQNVTFRCDPISEHNRLYWYRQTLGQGPEFLTYFQNEAQLEKSRLLSDRFSAERPKGSFSTLEIQRTEQGDSAMYLCASSLVREIYGYTFGSGTRLTVV.

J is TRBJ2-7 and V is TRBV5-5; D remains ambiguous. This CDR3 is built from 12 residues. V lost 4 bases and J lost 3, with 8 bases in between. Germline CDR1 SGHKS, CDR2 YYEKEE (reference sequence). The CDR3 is CASSLSIYEQYF. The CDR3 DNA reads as TGTGCCAGCAGCCTGAGCATCTACGAGCAGTACTTC. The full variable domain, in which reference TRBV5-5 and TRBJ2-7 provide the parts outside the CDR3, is DAGVTQSPTHLIKTRGQQVTLRCSPISGHKSVSWYQQVLGQGPQFIFQYYEKEERGRGNFPDRFSARQFPNYSSELNVNALLLGDSALYLCASSLSIYEQYFGPGTRLTVT.

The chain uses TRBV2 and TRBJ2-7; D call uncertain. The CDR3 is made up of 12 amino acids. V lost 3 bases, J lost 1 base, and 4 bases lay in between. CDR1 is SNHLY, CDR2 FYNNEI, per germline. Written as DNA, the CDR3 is TGTGCCAGCAGTGACCGGTCCTACGAGCAGTACTTC. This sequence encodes CASSDRSYEQYF.

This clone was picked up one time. CDR3 bases: TGTGCCGTAGGCCGGGACAGTAACTATGGCTACACCTTC. Translation: CAVGRDSNYGYTF. The J gene is TRBJ1-2, the V gene TRBV10-3; 7 bases fit TRBD1. Germline lookup yields CDR1 ENHRY and CDR2 SYGVKD. The CDR3 is 13 residues long. V lost 11 bases and J lost 1; bases outside the gene matches: 7.